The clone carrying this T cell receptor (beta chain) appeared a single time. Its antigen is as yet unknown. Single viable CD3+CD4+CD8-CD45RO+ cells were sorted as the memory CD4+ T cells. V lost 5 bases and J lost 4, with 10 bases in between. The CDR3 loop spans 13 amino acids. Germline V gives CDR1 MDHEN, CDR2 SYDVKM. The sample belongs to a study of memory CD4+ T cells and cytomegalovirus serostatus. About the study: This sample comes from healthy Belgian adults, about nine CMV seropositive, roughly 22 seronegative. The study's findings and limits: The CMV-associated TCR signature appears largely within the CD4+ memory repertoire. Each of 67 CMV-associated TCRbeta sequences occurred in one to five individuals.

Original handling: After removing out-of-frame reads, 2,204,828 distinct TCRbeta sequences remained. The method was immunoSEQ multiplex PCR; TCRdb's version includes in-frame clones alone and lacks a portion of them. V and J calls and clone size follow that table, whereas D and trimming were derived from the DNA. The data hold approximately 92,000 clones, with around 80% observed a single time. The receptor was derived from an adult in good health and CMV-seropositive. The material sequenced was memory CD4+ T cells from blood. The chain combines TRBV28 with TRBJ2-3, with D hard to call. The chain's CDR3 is CASSGAGADTQYF. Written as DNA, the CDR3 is TGTGCCAGCAGTGGCGCTGGAGCAGATACGCAGTATTTT.